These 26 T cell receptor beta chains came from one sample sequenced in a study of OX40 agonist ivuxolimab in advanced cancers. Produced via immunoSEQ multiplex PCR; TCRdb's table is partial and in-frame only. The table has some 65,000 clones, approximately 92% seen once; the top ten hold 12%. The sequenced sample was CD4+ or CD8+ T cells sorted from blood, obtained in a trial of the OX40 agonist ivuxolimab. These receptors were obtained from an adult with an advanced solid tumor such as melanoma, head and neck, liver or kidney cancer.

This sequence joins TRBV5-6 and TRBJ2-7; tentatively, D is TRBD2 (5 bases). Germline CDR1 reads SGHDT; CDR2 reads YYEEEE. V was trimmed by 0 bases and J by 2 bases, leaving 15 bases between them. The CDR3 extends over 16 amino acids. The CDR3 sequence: CASSLDVGVEAYEQYF. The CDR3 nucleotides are TGTGCCAGCAGCTTGGACGTCGGGGTGGAGGCCTACGAGCAGTACTTC.

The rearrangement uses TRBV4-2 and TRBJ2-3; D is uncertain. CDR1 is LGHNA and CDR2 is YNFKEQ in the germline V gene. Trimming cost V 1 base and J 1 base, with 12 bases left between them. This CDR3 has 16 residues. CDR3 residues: CASSQVISVGTDTQYF. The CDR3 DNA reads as TGTGCCAGCAGCCAAGTAATAAGCGTGGGCACAGATACGCAGTATTTT.

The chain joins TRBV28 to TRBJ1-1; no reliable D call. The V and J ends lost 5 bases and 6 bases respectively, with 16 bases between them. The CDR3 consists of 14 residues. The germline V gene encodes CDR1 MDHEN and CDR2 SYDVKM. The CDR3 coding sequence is TGTGCCAGCAGTCAACCCCGGGGTCGGGCTGAAGCTTTCTTT. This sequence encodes CASSQPRGRAEAFF.

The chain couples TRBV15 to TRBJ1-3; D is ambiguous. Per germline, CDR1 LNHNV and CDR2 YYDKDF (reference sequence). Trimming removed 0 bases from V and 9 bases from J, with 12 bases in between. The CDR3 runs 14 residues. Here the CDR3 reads CATSRDIGGGTIYF. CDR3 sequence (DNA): TGTGCCACCAGCAGAGACATCGGTGGTGGCACCATATATTTT. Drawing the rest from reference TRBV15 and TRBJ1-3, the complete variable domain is DAMVIQNPRYQVTQFGKPVTLSCSQTLNHNVMYWYQQKSSQAPKLLFHYYDKDFNNEADTPDNFQSRRPNTSFCFLDIRSPGLGDTAMYLCATSRDIGGGTIYFGEGSWLTVV.

CDR3 in DNA: TGTGCCAGCCTCAGACTGACAGCCTACGAGCAGTACTTC. Protein product: CASLRLTAYEQYF. The V gene is TRBV2, the J gene TRBJ2-7, with a tentative D call TRBD1 (5 bases). Trimming took 8 bases from V and 2 from J, leaving 13 bases between them. The CDR3 has 13 residues. The germline V gene encodes CDR1 SNHLY and CDR2 FYNNEI.

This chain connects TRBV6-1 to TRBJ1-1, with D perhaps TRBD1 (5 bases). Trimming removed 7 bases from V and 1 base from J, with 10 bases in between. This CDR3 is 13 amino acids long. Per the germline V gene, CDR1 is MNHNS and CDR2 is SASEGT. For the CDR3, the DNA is TGTGCCAGCACCCAGACAGCGAACACTGAAGCTTTCTTT. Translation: CASTQTANTEAFF.

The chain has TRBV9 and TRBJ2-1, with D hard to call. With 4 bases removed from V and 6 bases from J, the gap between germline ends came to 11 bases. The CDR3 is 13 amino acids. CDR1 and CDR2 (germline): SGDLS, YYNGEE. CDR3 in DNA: TGTGCCAGCAGCCCAACATACAGCAATGAGCAGTTCTTC. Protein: CASSPTYSNEQFF.

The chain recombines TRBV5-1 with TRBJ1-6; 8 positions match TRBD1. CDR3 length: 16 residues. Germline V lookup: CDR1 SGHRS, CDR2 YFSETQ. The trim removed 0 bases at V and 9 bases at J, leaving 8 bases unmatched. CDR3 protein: CASSLVGQGAGSPLHF. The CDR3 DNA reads TGCGCCAGCAGCTTGGTAGGCCAGGGGGCAGGTTCACCCCTCCACTTT.

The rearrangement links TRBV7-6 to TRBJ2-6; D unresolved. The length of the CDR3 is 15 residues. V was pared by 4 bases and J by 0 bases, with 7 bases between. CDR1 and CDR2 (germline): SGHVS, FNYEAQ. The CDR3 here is CASSYQISGANVLTF. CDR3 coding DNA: TGTGCCAGCAGCTACCAAATCTCTGGGGCCAACGTCCTGACTTTC.

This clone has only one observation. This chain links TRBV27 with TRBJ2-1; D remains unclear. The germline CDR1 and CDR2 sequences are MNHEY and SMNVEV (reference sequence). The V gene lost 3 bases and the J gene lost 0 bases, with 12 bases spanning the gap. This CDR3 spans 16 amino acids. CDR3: CASSLDGPSSYNEQFF. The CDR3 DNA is TGTGCCAGCAGTTTGGATGGTCCAAGCTCCTACAATGAGCAGTTCTTC.

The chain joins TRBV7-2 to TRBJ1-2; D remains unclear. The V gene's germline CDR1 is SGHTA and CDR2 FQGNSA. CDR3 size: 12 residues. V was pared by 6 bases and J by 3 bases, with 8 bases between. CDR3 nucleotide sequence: TGTGCCAGCAGGGAACTTCACTATGGCTACACCTTC. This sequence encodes CASRELHYGYTF.

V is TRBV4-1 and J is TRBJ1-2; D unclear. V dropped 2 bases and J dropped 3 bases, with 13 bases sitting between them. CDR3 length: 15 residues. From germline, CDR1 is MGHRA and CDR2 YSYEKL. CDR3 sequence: CASSQILDGHYGYTF. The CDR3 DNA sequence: TGCGCCAGCAGCCAAATTCTCGACGGACACTATGGCTACACCTTC.

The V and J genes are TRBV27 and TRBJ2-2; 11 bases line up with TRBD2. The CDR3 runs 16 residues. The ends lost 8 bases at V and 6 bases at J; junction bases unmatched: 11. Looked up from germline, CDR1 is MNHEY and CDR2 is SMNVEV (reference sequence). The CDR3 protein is CASGEGLAGGSGELFF. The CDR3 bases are TGTGCCAGCGGGGAGGGGCTAGCGGGAGGATCCGGGGAGCTGTTTTTT.

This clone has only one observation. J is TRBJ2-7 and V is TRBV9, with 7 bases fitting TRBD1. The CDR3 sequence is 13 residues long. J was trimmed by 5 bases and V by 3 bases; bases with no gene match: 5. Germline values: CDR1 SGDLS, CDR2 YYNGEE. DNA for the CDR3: TGTGCCAGCAGCGAACAGGGGTCGGACGAGCAGTACTTC. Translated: CASSEQGSDEQYF.

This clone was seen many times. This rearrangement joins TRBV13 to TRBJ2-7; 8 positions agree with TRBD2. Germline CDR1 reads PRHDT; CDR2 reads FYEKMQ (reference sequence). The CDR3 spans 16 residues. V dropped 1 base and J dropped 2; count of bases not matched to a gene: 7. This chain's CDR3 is CASSLAGSGNTYEQYF. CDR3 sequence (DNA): TGTGCCAGCAGCTTAGCGGGTAGCGGGAATACCTACGAGCAGTACTTC.

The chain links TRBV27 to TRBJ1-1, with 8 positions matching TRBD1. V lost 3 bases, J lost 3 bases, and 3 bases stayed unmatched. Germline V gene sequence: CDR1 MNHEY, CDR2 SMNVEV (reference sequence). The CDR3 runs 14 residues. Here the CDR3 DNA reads TGTGCCAGCAGTTTCAGGGGGCTTTACACTGAAGCTTTCTTT. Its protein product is CASSFRGLYTEAFF.

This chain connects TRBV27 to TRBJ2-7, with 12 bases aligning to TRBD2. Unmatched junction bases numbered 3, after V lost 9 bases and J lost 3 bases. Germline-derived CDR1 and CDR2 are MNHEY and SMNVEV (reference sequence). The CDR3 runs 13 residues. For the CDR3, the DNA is TGTGCCAGTAGACTAGCGGGAGACTACGAGCAGTACTTC. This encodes CASRLAGDYEQYF.

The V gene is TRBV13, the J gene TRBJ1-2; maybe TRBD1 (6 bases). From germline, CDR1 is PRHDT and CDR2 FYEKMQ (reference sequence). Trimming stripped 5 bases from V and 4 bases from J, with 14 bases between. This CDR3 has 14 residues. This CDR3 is CASSQRGGGYGYTF. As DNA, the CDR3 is TGTGCCAGCAGCCAACGGGGAGGGGGCTATGGCTACACCTTC.

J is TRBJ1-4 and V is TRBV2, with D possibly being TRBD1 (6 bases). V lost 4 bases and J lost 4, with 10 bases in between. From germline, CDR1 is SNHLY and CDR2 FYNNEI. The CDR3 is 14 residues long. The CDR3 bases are TGTGCCAGCAGTGTTCGGGGGCTTAATGAAAAACTGTTTTTT. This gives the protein CASSVRGLNEKLFF.

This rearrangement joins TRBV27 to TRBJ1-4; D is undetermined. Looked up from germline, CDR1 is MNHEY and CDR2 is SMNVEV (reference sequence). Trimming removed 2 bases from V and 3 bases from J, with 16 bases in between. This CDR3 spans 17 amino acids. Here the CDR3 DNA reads TGTGCCAGCAGTTTAGAGGGAGGGCGACAAGCTAATGAAAAACTGTTTTTT. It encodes CASSLEGGRQANEKLFF.

CDR3 nucleotides: TGTGCCAGCAGCTTAGTCCCCGGGGAGCTGTTTTTT. As protein: CASSLVPGELFF. The genes are TRBV7-9 and TRBJ2-2; D gene unclear. The germline V gene has CDR1 SEHNR and CDR2 FQNEAQ (reference sequence). V was trimmed by 1 base and J by 6 bases, leaving 3 bases between them. This CDR3 is 12 amino acids long.

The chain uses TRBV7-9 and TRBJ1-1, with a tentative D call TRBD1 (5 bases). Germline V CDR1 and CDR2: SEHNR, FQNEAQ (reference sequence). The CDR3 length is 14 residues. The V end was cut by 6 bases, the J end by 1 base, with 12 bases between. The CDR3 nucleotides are TGTGCCAGCAGACCGGGACTCCAGAACACTGAAGCTTTCTTT. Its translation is CASRPGLQNTEAFF.

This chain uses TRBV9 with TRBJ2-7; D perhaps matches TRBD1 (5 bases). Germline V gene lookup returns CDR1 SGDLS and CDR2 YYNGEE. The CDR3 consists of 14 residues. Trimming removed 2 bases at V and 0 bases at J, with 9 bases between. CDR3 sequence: CASSVRALSYEQYF. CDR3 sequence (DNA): TGTGCCAGCAGCGTCAGGGCGCTCTCCTACGAGCAGTACTTC.

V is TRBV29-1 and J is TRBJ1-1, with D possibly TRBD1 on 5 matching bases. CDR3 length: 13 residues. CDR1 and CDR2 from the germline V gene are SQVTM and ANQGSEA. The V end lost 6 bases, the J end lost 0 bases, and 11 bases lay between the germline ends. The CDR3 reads CSVWGGMNTEAFF. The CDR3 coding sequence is TGCAGCGTCTGGGGGGGGATGAACACTGAAGCTTTCTTT.

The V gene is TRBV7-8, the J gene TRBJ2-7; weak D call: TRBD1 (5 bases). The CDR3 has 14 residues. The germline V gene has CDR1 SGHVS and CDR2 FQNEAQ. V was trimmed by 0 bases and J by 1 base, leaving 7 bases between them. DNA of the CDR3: TGTGCCAGCAGCTTAGCGCCAGGGTCCTACGAGCAGTACTTC. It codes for CASSLAPGSYEQYF.

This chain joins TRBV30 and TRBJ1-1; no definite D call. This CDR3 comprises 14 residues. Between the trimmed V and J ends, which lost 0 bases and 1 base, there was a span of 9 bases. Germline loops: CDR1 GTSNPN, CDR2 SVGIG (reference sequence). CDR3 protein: CAWSVLAENTEAFF. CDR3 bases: TGTGCCTGGAGTGTTTTGGCGGAGAACACTGAAGCTTTCTTT.